Listed below are T cell receptor beta chains from one sample, sequenced in a study of cytotoxic CD8 clonotypes in ibrutinib-treated CLL. The repertoire was sequenced with immunoSEQ multiplex PCR; TCRdb's copy has only in-frame clones and lacks some. The sample records roughly 190,000 clones, around 70% being singletons. This specimen consisted of PBMCs, obtained after 24 months of ibrutinib treatment. Receptors were obtained from a human donor with chronic lymphocytic leukemia. The CDR3 runs from the conserved cysteine through the conserved F or W. A D gene is named only where the DNA matches it firmly. Expanded clones are given a class, and other clones once, few, many or no size at all.

abundance,j_gene,v_gene,d_gene,CDR3aa,CDR3nt
NA,TRBJ2-3,TRBV7-6,NA,CASSLWENTDTQYF,TGTGCCAGCAGCTTGTGGGAAAACACAGATACGCAGTATTTT
NA,TRBJ2-7,TRBV28,NA,CASSVGRRNYEQYF,TGTGCCAGCAGTGTCGGGCGCAGGAACTACGAGCAGTACTTC
once,TRBJ1-1,TRBV29-1,TRBD1,CSVVGRKGSPGGAFF,TGCAGCGTTGTTGGACGGAAGGGAAGCCCAGGGGGAGCTTTCTTT
few,TRBJ1-5,TRBV19,TRBD1,CASSIFGTAGGQPQHF,TGTGCCAGTAGTATTTTCGGGACAGCGGGCGGGCAGCCCCAGCATTTT
NA,TRBJ1-1,TRBV5-1,TRBD1,CASSPDRGYTEAFF,TGCGCCAGCAGCCCGGACAGGGGATACACTGAAGCTTTCTTT
few,TRBJ1-5,TRBV6-6,NA,CASSYGQHNQPQHF,TGTGCCAGCAGTTACGGGCAGCACAATCAGCCCCAGCATTTT
NA,TRBJ2-7,TRBV5-4,TRBD2,CASSPWLAGGGEQYF,TGTGCCAGCAGCCCGTGGCTAGCGGGAGGGGGCGAGCAGTACTTC
NA,TRBJ2-7,TRBV5-1,NA,CASSFGTGAYEQYF,TGCGCCAGCAGCTTTGGCACGGGAGCATACGAGCAGTACTTC
NA,TRBJ2-5,TRBV2,TRBD1,CASTVRDRGREETQYF,TGTGCCAGCACCGTACGGGACAGGGGGCGCGAAGAGACCCAGTACTTC
NA,TRBJ2-7,TRBV5-1,TRBD2,CASSLEGLAGSLWHEQYF,TGCGCCAGCAGCTTGGAGGGACTAGCGGGGTCCCTTTGGCACGAGCAGTACTTC
NA,TRBJ1-4,TRBV5-4,NA,CASNRDSNEKLFF,TGTGCCAGCAATCGGGACTCTAATGAAAAACTGTTTTTT
NA,TRBJ1-2,TRBV29-1,NA,CSVDTSLGWGGYTF,TGCAGCGTTGATACCTCCCTGGGCTGGGGTGGCTACACCTTC
NA,TRBJ1-1,TRBV5-4,NA,CASSFPGVRGPEAFF,TGTGCCAGCAGCTTCCCCGGGGTGAGGGGTCCTGAAGCTTTCTTT
once,TRBJ1-5,TRBV7-2,NA,CASSLRTAHSNQPQHF,TGTGCCAGCAGCTTAAGAACAGCTCATAGCAATCAGCCCCAGCATTTT
NA,TRBJ2-7,TRBV5-6,NA,CASSPRRDLVRRHEQYF,TGTGCCAGCAGCCCCCGCCGGGACCTCGTTCGGCGGCACGAGCAGTACTTC
NA,TRBJ2-7,TRBV19,TRBD1,CASTDRGAYEQYF,TGTGCCAGTACGGACAGGGGAGCCTACGAGCAGTACTTC
few,TRBJ2-3,TRBV18,NA,CASSPGSRYTDTQYF,TGTGCCAGCTCACCGGGTTCTCGATACACAGATACGCAGTATTTT
NA,TRBJ2-5,TRBV18,NA,CASSRTGEWTQYF,TGTGCCAGCTCGCGGACCGGGGAATGGACCCAGTACTTC
NA,TRBJ1-3,TRBV4-1,NA,CASSPQGTVEIGNTIYF,TGCGCCAGCAGCCCACAGGGTACGGTGGAAATCGGAAACACCATATATTTT
NA,TRBJ2-3,TRBV4-3,NA,CASSHSGGISTDTQYF,TGCGCCAGCAGCCACTCCGGGGGAATCAGCACAGATACGCAGTATTTT
once,TRBJ2-2,TRBV4-3,TRBD1,CASSQVTGQVYTGELFF,TGCGCCAGCAGCCAAGTTACCGGACAGGTTTACACCGGGGAGCTGTTTTTT
NA,TRBJ2-7,TRBV10-1,NA,CASSDSGAHWEQYF,TGCGCCAGCAGTGACTCCGGGGCCCACTGGGAGCAGTACTTC
NA,TRBJ1-2,TRBV27,NA,CASSHIGGVDGYTF,TGTGCCAGCAGCCACATTGGGGGGGTAGATGGCTACACCTTC
NA,TRBJ2-4,TRBV5-1,NA,CASSLAVGGKNIQYF,TGCGCCAGCAGCTTGGCCGTTGGCGGCAAAAACATTCAGTACTTC
NA,TRBJ2-1,TRBV18,TRBD2,CASSPSLAGGPSYNEQFF,TGTGCCAGCTCACCAAGTTTAGCGGGAGGGCCCTCCTACAATGAGCAGTTCTTC
once,TRBJ2-1,TRBV5-1,NA,CASSLADSYEQFF,TGCGCCAGCAGCTTAGCGGACAGCTATGAGCAGTTCTTC
NA,TRBJ2-5,TRBV7-9,NA,CASSQTGGETQYF,TGTGCCAGCAGCCAAACAGGTGGGGAGACCCAGTACTTC
NA,TRBJ2-7,TRBV6-5,NA,CASSYQKYSYEQYF,TGTGCCAGCAGCTATCAGAAGTACTCCTACGAGCAGTACTTC
NA,TRBJ2-7,TRBV6-5,TRBD1,CASSHRGYEQYF,TGTGCCAGCAGCCACAGGGGTTACGAGCAGTACTTC
NA,TRBJ2-3,TRBV2,NA,CASSEVRGPSTDTQYF,TGTGCCAGCAGTGAAGTAAGAGGCCCTAGCACAGATACGCAGTATTTT
few,TRBJ2-7,TRBV25-1,NA,CASSDRGTYEQYF,TGTGCCAGCAGTGACAGGGGCACCTACGAGCAGTACTTC